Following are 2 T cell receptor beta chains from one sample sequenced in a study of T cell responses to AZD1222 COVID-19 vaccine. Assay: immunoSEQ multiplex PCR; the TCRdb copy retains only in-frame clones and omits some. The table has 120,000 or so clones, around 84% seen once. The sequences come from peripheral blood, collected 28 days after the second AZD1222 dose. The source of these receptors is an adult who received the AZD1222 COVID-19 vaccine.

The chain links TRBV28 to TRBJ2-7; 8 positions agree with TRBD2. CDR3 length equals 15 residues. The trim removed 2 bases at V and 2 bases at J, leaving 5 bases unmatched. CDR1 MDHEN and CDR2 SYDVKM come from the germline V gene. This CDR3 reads CASSLVAGGTYEQYF. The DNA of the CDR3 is TGTGCCAGCAGTTTAGTCGCGGGGGGTACCTACGAGCAGTACTTC. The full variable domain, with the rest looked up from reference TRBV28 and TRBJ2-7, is DVKVTQSSRYLVKRTGEKVFLECVQDMDHENMFWYRQDPGLGLRLIYFSYDVKMKEKGDIPEGYSVSREKKERFSLILESASTNQTSMYLCASSLVAGGTYEQYFGPGTRLTVT.

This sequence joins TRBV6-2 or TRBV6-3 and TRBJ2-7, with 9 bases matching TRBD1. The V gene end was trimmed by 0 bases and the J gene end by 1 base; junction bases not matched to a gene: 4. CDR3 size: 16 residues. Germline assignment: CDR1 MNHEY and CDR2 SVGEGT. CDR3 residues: CASSYSSGTGSYEQYF. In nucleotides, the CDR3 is TGTGCCAGCAGTTACTCGTCCGGGACAGGGTCCTACGAGCAGTACTTC.